This T cell receptor (beta chain) was recorded in a study of T cells in Graves' hyperthyroidism and ophthalmopathy. This clonotype has only a few counts. Authors of the study amplified TCR beta CDR3 regions from RNA transcripts. When the TCR CDR3 underwent first-round RT-PCR, the HTBI primer set was used. TCRdb called the multiplex PCR reads again in MiXCR, with one record for every CDR3 protein. The table includes 490,000 or so distinct CDR3 sequences, about 16% detected once. The TCR originated in a woman between 25 and 40 years old with Graves' ophthalmopathy. Specimen: blood.

Here the CDR3 DNA reads TGCAGCGTTACTGGGACAGGGGCCTATAATGAAAAACTGTTTTTT. This gives the protein CSVTGTGAYNEKLFF. This chain uses TRBV29-1 with TRBJ1-4, with 10 bases identical to TRBD1. V was clipped by 5 bases and J by 4 bases; unmatched bases: 7. Germline CDR1 is SQVTM and CDR2 is ANQGSEA. The length of the CDR3 is 15 residues.